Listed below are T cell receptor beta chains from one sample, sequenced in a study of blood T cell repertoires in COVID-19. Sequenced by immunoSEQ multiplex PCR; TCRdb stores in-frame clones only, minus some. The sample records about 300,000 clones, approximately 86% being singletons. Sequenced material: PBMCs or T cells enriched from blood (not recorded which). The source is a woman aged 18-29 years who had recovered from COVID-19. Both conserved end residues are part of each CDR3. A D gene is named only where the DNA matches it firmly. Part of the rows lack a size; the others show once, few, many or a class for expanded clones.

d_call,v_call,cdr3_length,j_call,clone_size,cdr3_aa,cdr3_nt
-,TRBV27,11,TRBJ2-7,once,CASSLGSEQYF,TGTGCCAGCAGTTTGGGCAGCGAGCAGTACTTC
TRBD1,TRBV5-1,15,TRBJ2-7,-,CASSLEAGGSYEQYF,TGCGCCAGCAGCTTGGAGGCAGGGGGCTCGTACGAGCAGTACTTC
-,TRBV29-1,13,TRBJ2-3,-,CSAAAGYSDTQYF,TGCAGCGCCGCGGCGGGTTACTCGGATACGCAGTATTTT
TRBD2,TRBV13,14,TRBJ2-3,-,CASSDSGRSDTQYF,TGTGCCAGCAGCGATAGCGGGAGATCAGATACGCAGTATTTT
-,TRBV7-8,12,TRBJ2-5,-,CASSPRGETQYF,TGTGCCAGCAGCCCTAGAGGGGAGACCCAGTACTTC
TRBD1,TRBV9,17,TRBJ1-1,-,CASSVDPGQGPDTEAFF,TGTGCCAGCAGCGTAGACCCCGGACAGGGGCCGGACACTGAAGCTTTCTTT
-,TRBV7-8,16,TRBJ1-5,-,CASSLGAVLSGQPQHF,TGTGCCAGCAGCTTAGGGGCAGTTCTATCGGGGCAGCCCCAGCATTTT
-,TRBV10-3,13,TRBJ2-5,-,CAISDPGGETQYF,TGTGCCATCAGTGATCCAGGGGGGGAGACCCAGTACTTC
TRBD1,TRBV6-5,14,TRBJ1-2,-,CASSSPSTGPGYTF,TGTGCCAGCAGTTCCCCCTCGACAGGGCCGGGCTACACCTTC
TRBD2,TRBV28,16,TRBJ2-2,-,CASCWAGGPRTGELFF,TGTGCCAGCTGTTGGGCGGGAGGGCCGCGGACCGGGGAGCTGTTTTTT
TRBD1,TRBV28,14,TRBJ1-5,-,CASSDPGQNQPQHF,TGTGCCAGCAGTGATCCGGGACAGAATCAGCCCCAGCATTTT
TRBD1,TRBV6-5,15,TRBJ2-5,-,CASSSGQGLLETQYF,TGTGCCAGCAGTTCCGGACAGGGTCTATTAGAGACCCAGTACTTC
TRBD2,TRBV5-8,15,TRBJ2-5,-,CASKRLAGIQETQYF,TGTGCCAGCAAACGACTAGCGGGCATACAAGAGACCCAGTACTTC
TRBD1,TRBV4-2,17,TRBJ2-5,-,CASSQEPFGQGRETQYF,TGTGCCAGCAGCCAAGAGCCCTTCGGACAGGGTCGAGAGACCCAGTACTTC
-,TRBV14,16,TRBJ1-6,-,CASSLQGGSYNSPLHF,TGTGCCAGCAGCCTACAAGGGGGCTCCTATAATTCACCCCTCCACTTT
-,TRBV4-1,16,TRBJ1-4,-,CASTSSKWGANEKLFF,TGCGCCAGCACCTCCTCAAAATGGGGGGCTAATGAAAAACTGTTTTTT
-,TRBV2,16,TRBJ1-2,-,CASSDISEDIVRGYTF,TGTGCCAGCAGTGATATAAGTGAGGACATAGTCAGGGGCTACACCTTC
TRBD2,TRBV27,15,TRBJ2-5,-,CASSLLAGGQETQYF,TGTGCCAGCAGTTTATTAGCGGGAGGCCAAGAGACCCAGTACTTC
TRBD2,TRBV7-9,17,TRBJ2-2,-,CASSLDPSGGLTGELFF,TGTGCCAGCAGCTTAGACCCGAGCGGGGGGCTCACCGGGGAGCTGTTTTTT
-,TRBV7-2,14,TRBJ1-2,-,CASSPTRTLYGYTF,TGTGCCAGCAGCCCGACCCGGACACTGTATGGCTACACCTTC
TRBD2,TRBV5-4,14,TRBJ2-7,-,CASSSGGGAYEQYF,TGTGCCAGCAGCTCTGGCGGGGGGGCCTACGAGCAGTACTTC
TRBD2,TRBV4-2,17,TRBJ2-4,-,CASSQVGSGTTKNIQYF,TGTGCCAGCAGCCAAGTTGGGTCTGGGACTACCAAAAACATTCAGTACTTC
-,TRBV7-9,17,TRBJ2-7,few,CASSPRMRTGTTYEQYF,TGTGCCAGCTCGCCCAGGATGCGTACCGGGACAACCTACGAGCAGTACTTC
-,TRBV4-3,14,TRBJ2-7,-,CASSQGGKGYEQYF,TGCGCCAGCAGCCAAGGAGGGAAGGGCTACGAGCAGTACTTC
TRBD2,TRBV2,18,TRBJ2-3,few,CASSGGVVAGGSTDTQYF,TGTGCCAGCAGTGGGGGCGTAGTAGCGGGAGGGTCCACAGATACGCAGTATTTT
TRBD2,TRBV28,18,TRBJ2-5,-,CASSFLWTSGRARETQYF,TGTGCCAGCAGTTTCCTGTGGACTAGCGGGAGGGCAAGAGAGACCCAGTACTTC
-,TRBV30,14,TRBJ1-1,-,CAWSFQGGVTEAFF,TGTGCCTGGAGTTTCCAAGGAGGGGTCACTGAAGCTTTCTTT
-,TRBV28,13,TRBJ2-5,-,CASRRGFGETQYF,TGTGCCAGCAGGAGGGGGTTCGGTGAGACCCAGTACTTC
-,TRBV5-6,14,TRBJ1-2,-,CASSHGRGRYGYTF,TGTGCCAGCAGCCACGGGAGAGGTCGGTATGGCTACACCTTC
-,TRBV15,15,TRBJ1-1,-,CATSRDPNAGTEAFF,TGTGCCACCAGCAGAGATCCCAACGCGGGGACTGAAGCTTTCTTT
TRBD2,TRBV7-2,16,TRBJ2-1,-,CASSLSPAGGWNEQFF,TGTGCCAGCAGCTTAAGCCCAGCGGGAGGGTGGAATGAGCAGTTCTTC
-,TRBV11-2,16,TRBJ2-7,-,CASSPPDYEKAYEQYF,TGTGCCAGCAGCCCGCCGGACTATGAAAAAGCCTACGAGCAGTACTTC
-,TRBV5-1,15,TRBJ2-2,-,CASSLVLSKTGELFF,TGCGCCAGCAGCTTGGTACTGTCCAAGACCGGGGAGCTGTTTTTT
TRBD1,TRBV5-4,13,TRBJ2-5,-,CASSEQGAETQYF,TGTGCCAGCAGTGAACAGGGGGCCGAGACCCAGTACTTC
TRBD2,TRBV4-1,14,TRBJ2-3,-,CASSQGLAADTQYF,TGCGCCAGCAGCCAGGGACTAGCAGCAGATACGCAGTATTTT
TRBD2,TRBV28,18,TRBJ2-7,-,CASSSRRGGRGRSYEQYF,TGTGCCAGCAGTTCCCGGCGGGGGGGCCGCGGTCGCTCCTACGAGCAGTACTTC
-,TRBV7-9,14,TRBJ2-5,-,CASSLTGQQETQYF,TGTGCCAGCAGCTTAACGGGACAACAAGAGACCCAGTACTTC
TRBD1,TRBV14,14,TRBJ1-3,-,CASSPDRVGNTIYF,TGTGCCAGCAGCCCCGACAGGGTGGGAAACACCATATATTTT
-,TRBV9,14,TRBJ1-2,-,CASSVALDKHGYTF,TGTGCCAGCAGCGTAGCTCTCGACAAACATGGCTACACCTTC
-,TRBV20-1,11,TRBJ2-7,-,CSAVARVEQYF,TGCAGTGCTGTCGCGAGGGTCGAGCAGTACTTC
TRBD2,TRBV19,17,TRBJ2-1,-,CASSLPYAGGPSHEQFF,TGTGCCAGTAGTCTCCCCTATGCGGGAGGGCCTAGCCATGAGCAGTTCTTC
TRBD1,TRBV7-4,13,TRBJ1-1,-,CASSPDRDTEAFF,TGTGCCAGCAGCCCGGACAGGGATACTGAAGCTTTCTTT
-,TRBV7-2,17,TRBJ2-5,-,CASSLDQPGTPSQAQYF,TGTGCCAGCAGCTTAGATCAGCCGGGGACTCCCTCCCAGGCCCAGTACTTC
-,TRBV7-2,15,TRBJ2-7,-,CASSLAGLAANEQYF,TGTGCCAGCAGCTTAGCGGGTCTAGCCGCTAACGAGCAGTACTTC
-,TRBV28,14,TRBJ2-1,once,CASSWGPQGNEQFF,TGTGCCAGCAGTTGGGGGCCCCAGGGGAATGAGCAGTTCTTC
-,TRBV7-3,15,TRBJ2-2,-,CASSLSGSNTGELFF,TGTGCCAGCAGCTTATCAGGATCCAACACCGGGGAGCTGTTTTTT
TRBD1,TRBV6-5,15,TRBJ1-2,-,CASGRSDRGFYGYTF,TGTGCCAGCGGCAGATCGGACAGGGGCTTCTATGGCTACACCTTC
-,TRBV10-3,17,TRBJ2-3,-,CAIRKLPGLRGTDTQYF,TGTGCCATCAGGAAACTCCCGGGACTCCGGGGAACAGATACGCAGTATTTT
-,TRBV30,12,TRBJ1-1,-,CAWSVQGADAFF,TGTGCCTGGAGTGTACAGGGAGCCGACGCTTTCTTT
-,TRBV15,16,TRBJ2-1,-,CATSRDARARFNEQFF,TGTGCCACCAGCAGAGATGCCAGGGCGAGGTTCAATGAGCAGTTCTTC
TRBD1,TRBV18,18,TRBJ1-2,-,CASSPLEDRGNLEAGYTF,TGTGCCAGCTCACCACTTGAGGACAGGGGGAACCTAGAGGCTGGCTACACCTTC
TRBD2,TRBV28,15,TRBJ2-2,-,CASSLGLAGMEELFF,TGTGCCAGCAGTCTCGGACTAGCGGGAATGGAGGAGCTGTTTTTT
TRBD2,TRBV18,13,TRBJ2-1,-,CASLPGLAGEQFF,TGTGCCAGCTTACCGGGACTAGCGGGTGAGCAGTTCTTC
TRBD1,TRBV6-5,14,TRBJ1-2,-,CASTRTTGAHGYTF,TGTGCCAGCACCCGAACAACAGGGGCGCACGGCTACACCTTC
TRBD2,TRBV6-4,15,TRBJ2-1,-,CASSGLAGAYNEQFF,TGTGCCAGCAGTGGACTAGCGGGAGCCTACAATGAGCAGTTCTTC
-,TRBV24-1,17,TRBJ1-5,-,CATSEGVTGGSNQPQHF,TGTGCCACCAGTGAGGGGGTGACGGGGGGAAGCAATCAGCCCCAGCATTTT
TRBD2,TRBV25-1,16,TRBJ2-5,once,CASSALAGTLQETQYF,TGTGCCAGCAGTGCTCTAGCGGGGACACTCCAAGAGACCCAGTACTTC